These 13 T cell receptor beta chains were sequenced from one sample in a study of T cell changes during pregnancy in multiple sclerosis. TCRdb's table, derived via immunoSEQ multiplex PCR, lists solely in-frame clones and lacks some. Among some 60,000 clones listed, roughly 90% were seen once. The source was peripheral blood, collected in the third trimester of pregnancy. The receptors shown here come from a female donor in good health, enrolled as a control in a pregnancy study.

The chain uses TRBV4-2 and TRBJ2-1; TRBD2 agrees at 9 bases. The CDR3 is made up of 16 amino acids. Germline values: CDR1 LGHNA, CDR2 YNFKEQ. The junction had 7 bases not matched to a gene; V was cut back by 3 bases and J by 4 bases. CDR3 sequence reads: CASSHTTSGYYNEQFF. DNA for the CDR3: TGTGCCAGCAGCCATACTACTAGCGGGTATTACAATGAGCAGTTCTTC.

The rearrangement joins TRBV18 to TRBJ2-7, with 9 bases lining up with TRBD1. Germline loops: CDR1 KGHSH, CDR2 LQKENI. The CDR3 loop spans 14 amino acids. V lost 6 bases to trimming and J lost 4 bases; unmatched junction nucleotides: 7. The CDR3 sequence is CASSEQGAGYEQYF. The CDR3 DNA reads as TGTGCCAGCTCCGAACAGGGGGCGGGGTACGAGCAGTACTTC.

CDR3 sequence: CSVDSQGARHTEAFF. CDR3 coding DNA: TGCAGCGTTGATTCCCAGGGCGCGAGGCACACTGAAGCTTTCTTT. The V and J genes are TRBV29-1 and TRBJ1-1; maybe TRBD1 (5 bases). The germline V gene encodes CDR1 SQVTM and CDR2 ANQGSEA. The CDR3 has 15 residues. With 3 bases removed from V and 3 bases from J, the gap between germline ends came to 17 bases. Filled out from reference TRBV29-1 and TRBJ1-1, the complete variable domain reads SAVISQKPSRDICQRGTSLTIQCQVDSQVTMMFWYRQQPGQSLTLIATANQGSEATYESGFVIDKFPISRPNLTFSTLTVSNMSPEDSSIYLCSVDSQGARHTEAFFGQGTRLTVV.

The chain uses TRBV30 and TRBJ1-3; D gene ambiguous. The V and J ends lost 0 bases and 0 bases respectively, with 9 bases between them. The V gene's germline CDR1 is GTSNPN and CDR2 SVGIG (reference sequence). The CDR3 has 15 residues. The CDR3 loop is CAWSVRVFSGNTIYF. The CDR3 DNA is TGTGCCTGGAGTGTTCGGGTTTTCTCTGGAAACACCATATATTTT.

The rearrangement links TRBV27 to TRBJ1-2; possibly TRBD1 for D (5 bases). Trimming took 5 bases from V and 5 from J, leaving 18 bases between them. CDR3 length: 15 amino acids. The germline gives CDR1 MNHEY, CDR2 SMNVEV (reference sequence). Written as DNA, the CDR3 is TGTGCCAGCAGTCCTGTTGAGGGACTATTTTATGGCTACACCTTC. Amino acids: CASSPVEGLFYGYTF.

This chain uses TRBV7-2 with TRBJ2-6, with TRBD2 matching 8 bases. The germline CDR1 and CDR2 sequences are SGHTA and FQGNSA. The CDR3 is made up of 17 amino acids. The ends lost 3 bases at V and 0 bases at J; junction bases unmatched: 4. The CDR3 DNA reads TGTGCCAGCAGCTTCCGGGGGGGGGCCTCTGGGGCCAACGTCCTGACTTTC. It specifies CASSFRGGASGANVLTF.

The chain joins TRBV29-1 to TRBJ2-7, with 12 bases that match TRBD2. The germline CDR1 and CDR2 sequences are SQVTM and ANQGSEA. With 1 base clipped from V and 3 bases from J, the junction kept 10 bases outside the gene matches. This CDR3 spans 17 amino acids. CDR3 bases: TGCAGCGTTGAAGGACTAGCGGGAGTTGGTTCCTACTACGAGCAGTACTTC. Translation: CSVEGLAGVGSYYEQYF.

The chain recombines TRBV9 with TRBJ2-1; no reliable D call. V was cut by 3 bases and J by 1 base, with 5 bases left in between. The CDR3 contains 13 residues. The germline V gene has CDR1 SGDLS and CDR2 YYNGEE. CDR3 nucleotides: TGTGCCAGCAGCGCCGGGTCCTACAATGAGCAGTTCTTC. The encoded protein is CASSAGSYNEQFF.

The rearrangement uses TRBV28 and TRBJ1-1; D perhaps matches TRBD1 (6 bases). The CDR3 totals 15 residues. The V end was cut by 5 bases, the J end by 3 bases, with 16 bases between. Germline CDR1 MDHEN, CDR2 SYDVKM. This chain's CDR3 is CASSPDDRFDTEAFF. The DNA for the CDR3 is TGTGCCAGCAGTCCGGACGACAGGTTCGACACTGAAGCTTTCTTT. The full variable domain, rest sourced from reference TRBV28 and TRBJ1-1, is DVKVTQSSRYLVKRTGEKVFLECVQDMDHENMFWYRQDPGLGLRLIYFSYDVKMKEKGDIPEGYSVSREKKERFSLILESASTNQTSMYLCASSPDDRFDTEAFFGQGTRLTVV.

In DNA, the CDR3 is TGTGCCAGCAGCTCGACAGCGCTGGATTCACCCCTCCACTTT. It specifies CASSSTALDSPLHF. This chain joins TRBV7-9 and TRBJ1-6; maybe TRBD1 (5 bases). The germline CDR1 and CDR2 sequences are SEHNR and FQNEAQ (reference sequence). The CDR3 has 14 residues. V was shortened by 4 bases and J by 8 bases, with 12 bases between the two germline ends.

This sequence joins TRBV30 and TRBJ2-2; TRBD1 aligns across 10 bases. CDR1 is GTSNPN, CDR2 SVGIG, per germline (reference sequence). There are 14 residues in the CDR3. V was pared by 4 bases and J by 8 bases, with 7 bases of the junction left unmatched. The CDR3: CAWNPGQGKGELFF. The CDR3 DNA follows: TGTGCCTGGAATCCGGGACAGGGGAAAGGGGAGCTGTTTTTT.

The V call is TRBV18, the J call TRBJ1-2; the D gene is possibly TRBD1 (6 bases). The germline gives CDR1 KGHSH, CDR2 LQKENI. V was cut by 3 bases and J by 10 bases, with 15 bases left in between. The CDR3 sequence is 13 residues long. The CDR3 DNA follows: TGTGCCAGCTCACCCTTCACAGGGTCTGACTACACCTTC. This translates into CASSPFTGSDYTF.

Here the CDR3 reads CASSYSQGTYEQYF. The CDR3 coding sequence is TGTGCCAGCAGTTACTCACAGGGGACCTACGAGCAGTACTTC. The chain is built from TRBV6-6 and TRBJ2-7; 7 nucleotides match TRBD1. Unmatched junction bases numbered 1, after V lost 0 bases and J lost 2 bases. CDR3 length: 14 residues. Germline CDR1 reads MNHNY; CDR2 reads SVGAGI (reference sequence).